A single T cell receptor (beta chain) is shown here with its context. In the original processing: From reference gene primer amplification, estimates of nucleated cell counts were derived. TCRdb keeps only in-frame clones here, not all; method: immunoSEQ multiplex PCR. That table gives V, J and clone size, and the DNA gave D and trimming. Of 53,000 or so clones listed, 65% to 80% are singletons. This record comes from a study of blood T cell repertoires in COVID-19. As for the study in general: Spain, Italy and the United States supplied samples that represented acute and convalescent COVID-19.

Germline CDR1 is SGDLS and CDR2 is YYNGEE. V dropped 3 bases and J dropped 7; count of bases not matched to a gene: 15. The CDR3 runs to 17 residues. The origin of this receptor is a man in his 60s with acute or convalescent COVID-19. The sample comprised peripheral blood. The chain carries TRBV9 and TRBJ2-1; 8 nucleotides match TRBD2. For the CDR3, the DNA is TGTGCCAGCAGCGAGCCCCGGGGAAGCGGGAGCTTAAATGAGCAGTTCTTC. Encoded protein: CASSEPRGSGSLNEQFF.